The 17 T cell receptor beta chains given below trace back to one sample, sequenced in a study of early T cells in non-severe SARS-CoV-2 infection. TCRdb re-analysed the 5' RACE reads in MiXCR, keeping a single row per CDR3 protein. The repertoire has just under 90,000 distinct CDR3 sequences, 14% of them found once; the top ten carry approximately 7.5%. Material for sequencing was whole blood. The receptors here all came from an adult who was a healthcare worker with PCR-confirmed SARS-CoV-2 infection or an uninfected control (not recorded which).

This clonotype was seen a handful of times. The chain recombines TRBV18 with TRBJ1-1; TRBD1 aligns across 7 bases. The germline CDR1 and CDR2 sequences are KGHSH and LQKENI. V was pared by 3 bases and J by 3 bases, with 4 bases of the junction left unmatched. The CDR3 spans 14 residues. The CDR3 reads CASSPRGSYTEAFF. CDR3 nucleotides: TGTGCCAGCTCACCCAGGGGGAGTTACACTGAAGCTTTCTTT. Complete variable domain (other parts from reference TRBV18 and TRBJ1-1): NAGVMQNPRHLVRRRGQEARLRCSPMKGHSHVYWYRQLPEEGLKFMVYLQKENIIDESGMPKERFSAEFPKEGPSILRIQQVVRGDSAAYFCASSPRGSYTEAFFGQGTRLTVV.

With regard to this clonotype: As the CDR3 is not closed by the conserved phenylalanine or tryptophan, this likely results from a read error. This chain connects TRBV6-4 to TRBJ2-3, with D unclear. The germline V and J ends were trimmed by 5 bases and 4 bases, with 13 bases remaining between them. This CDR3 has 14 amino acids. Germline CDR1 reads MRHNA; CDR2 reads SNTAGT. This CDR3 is CASSMLGGADTQYL. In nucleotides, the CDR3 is TGTGCCAGCAGTATGCTAGGTGGGGCAGATACGCAGTATCTT.

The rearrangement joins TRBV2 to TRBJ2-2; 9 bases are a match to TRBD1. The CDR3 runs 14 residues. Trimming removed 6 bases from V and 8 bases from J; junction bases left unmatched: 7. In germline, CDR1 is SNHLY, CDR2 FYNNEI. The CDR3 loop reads CASRGDRAAGELFF. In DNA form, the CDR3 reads TGTGCCAGCAGGGGGGACAGGGCAGCAGGGGAGCTGTTTTTT.

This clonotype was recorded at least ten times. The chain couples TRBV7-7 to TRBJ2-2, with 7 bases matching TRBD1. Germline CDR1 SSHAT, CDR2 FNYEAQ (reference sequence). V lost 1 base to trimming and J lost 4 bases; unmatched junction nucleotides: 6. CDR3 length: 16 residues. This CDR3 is CASSLGGGVGTGELFF. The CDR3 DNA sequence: TGTGCCAGCAGCTTAGGAGGGGGCGTTGGCACCGGGGAGCTGTTTTTT.

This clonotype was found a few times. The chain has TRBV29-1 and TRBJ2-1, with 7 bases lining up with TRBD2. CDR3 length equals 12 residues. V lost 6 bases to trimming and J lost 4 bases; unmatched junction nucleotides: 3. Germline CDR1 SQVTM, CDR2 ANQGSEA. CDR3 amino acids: CSVASGYNEQFF. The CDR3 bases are TGCAGCGTGGCTAGCGGTTACAATGAGCAGTTCTTC.

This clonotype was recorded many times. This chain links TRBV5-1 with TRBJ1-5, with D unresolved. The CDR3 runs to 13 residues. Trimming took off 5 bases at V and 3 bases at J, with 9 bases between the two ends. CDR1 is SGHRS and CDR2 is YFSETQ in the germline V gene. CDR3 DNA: TGCGCCAGCAGGGCAGCTCTCAATCAGCCCCAGCATTTT. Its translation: CASRAALNQPQHF.

Here the CDR3 reads CSVEERYRATEAFF. CDR3 nucleotide sequence: TGCAGCGTTGAAGAGCGATATCGGGCCACTGAAGCTTTCTTT. The rearrangement joins TRBV29-1 to TRBJ1-1; D remains ambiguous. Trimming removed 0 bases from V and 4 bases from J, with 12 bases in between. Germline assignment: CDR1 SQVTM and CDR2 ANQGSEA. The CDR3 loop spans 14 amino acids.

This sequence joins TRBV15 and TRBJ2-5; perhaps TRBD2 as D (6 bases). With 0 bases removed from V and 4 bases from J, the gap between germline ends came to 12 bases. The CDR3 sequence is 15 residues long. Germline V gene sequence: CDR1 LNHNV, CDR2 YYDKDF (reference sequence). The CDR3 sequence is CATSREFGGLETQYF. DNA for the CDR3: TGTGCCACCAGCAGAGAGTTTGGAGGGTTAGAGACCCAGTACTTC.

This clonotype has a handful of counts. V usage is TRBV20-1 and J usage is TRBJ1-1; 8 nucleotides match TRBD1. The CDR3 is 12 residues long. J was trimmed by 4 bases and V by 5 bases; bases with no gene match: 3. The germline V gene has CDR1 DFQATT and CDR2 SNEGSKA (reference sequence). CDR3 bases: TGCAGTGCTCAAACAGGGGGCACTGAAGCTTTCTTT. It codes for CSAQTGGTEAFF.

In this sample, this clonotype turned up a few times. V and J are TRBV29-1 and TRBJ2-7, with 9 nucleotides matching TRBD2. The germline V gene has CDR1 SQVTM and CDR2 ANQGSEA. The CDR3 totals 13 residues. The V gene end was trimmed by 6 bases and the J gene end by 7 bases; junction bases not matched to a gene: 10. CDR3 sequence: CSVATSGEGEQYF. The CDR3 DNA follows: TGCAGCGTCGCGACTAGCGGAGAAGGGGAGCAGTACTTC.

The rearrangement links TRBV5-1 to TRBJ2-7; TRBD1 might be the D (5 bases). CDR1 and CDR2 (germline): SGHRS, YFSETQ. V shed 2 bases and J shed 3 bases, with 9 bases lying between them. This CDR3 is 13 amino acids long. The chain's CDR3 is CASSFFTGYEQYF. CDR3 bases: TGCGCCAGCAGCTTTTTCACAGGCTACGAGCAGTACTTC.

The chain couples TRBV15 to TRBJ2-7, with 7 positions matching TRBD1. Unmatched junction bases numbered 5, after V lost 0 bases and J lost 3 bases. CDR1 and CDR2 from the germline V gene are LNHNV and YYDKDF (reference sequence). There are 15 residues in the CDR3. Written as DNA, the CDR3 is TGTGCCACCAGCAGAGACCCCGGGACAGTCTACGAGCAGTACTTC. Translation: CATSRDPGTVYEQYF. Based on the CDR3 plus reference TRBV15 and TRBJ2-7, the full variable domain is DAMVIQNPRYQVTQFGKPVTLSCSQTLNHNVMYWYQQKSSQAPKLLFHYYDKDFNNEADTPDNFQSRRPNTSFCFLDIRSPGLGDTAMYLCATSRDPGTVYEQYFGPGTRLTVT.

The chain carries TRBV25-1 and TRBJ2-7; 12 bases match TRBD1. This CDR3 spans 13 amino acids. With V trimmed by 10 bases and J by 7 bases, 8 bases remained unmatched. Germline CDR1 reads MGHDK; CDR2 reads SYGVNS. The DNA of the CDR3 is TGTGCCACCCTGGGACAGGGGGCTTGGGAGCAGTACTTC. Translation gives CATLGQGAWEQYF.

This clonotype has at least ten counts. The CDR3 DNA reads as TGTGCCAGCAGCGTTTCACCGAACACTGAAGCTTTCTTT. Amino acid sequence: CASSVSPNTEAFF. The gene calls are TRBV9 and TRBJ1-1; the D is unclear. The CDR3 is 13 residues long. The ends were cut back, 2 bases at V and 1 base at J, with 6 bases in the middle. Germline V lookup: CDR1 SGDLS, CDR2 YYNGEE.

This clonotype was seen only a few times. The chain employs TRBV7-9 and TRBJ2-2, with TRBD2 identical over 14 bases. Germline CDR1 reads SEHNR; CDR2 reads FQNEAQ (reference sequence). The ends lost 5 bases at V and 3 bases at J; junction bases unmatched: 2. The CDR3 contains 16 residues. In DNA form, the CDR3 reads TGTGCCAGCAGCCCGACTAGCGGGAGGGACACCGGGGAGCTGTTTTTT. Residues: CASSPTSGRDTGELFF.

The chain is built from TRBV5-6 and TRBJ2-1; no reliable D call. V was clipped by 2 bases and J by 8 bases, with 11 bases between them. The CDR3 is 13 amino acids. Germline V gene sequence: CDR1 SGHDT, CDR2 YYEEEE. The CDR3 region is CASSFRTRDEQFF. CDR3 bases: TGTGCCAGCAGCTTCCGGACGCGCGATGAGCAGTTCTTC.

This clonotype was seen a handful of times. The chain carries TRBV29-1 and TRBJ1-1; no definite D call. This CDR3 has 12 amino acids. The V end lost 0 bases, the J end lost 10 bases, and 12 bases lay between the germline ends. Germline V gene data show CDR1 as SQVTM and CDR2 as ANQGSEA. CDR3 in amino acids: CSVEDREDSAFF. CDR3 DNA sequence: TGCAGCGTTGAAGATCGGGAGGATTCAGCTTTCTTT. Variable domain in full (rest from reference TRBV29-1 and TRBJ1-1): SAVISQKPSRDICQRGTSLTIQCQVDSQVTMMFWYRQQPGQSLTLIATANQGSEATYESGFVIDKFPISRPNLTFSTLTVSNMSPEDSSIYLCSVEDREDSAFFGQGTRLTVV.